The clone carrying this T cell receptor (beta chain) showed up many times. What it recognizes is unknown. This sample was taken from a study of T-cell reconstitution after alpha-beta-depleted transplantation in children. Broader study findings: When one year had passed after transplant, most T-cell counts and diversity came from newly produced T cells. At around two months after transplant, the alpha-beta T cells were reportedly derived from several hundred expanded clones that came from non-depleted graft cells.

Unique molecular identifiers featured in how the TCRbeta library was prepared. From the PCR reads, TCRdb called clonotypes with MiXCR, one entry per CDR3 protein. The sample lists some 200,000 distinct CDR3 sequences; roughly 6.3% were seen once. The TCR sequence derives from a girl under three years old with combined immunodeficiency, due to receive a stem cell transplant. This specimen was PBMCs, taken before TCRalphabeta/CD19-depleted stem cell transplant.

CDR3 in amino acids: CASSLDKTGFGSYEQYF. For the CDR3, the DNA is TGTGCCAGCAGCTTAGACAAGACAGGGTTTGGCTCCTACGAGCAGTACTTC. The V call is TRBV7-2, the J call TRBJ2-7; 7 bases map to TRBD1. Germline CDR1 reads SGHTA; CDR2 reads FQGNSA. This CDR3 has 17 amino acids. Unmatched junction bases numbered 9, after V lost 1 base and J lost 0 bases.